Detailed here is one T cell receptor (beta chain). The antigen is unknown. This entry belongs to a study of OX40 agonist ivuxolimab in advanced cancers. The study, taken as a whole, reports: Undetermined was the antigen specificity of the expanded peripheral T cells.

Clones were sequenced by immunoSEQ multiplex PCR, and TCRdb holds only the in-frame ones, with some missing. The sample lists about 85,000 clones, roughly four fifths occurring once. Germline V lookup: CDR1 MRHNA, CDR2 SNTAGT. The length of the CDR3 is 15 residues. V gave up 2 bases and J gave up 1 base; unmatched junction bases: 0. The receptor comes from an adult with an advanced solid tumor such as melanoma, head and neck, liver or kidney cancer. Sequences were derived from CD4+ or CD8+ T cells sorted from blood, sampled in a trial of the OX40 agonist ivuxolimab. The chain links TRBV6-4 to TRBJ2-2, with 8 bases lining up with TRBD1. CDR3 bases: TGTGCCAGCAGTGACGGGACAGGGAACACCGGGGAGCTGTTTTTT. Translating it yields CASSDGTGNTGELFF.